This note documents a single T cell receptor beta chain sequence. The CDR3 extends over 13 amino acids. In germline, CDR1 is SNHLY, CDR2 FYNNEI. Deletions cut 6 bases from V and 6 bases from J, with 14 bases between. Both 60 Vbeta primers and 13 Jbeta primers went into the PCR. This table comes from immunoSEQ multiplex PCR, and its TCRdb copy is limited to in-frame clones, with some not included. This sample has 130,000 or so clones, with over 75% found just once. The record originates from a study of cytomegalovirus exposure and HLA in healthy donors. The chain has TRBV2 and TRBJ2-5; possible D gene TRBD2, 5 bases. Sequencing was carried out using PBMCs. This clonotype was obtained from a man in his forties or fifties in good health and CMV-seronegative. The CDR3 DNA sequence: TGTGCCAGCAGGAAGGAGGAGAATAAGACCCAGTACTTC. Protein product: CASRKEENKTQYF.